This T cell receptor (beta chain) stems from a study of T-cell memory formation after mild COVID-19. Study in general: Clusters of TCRs were largely donor specific.

Amplification by 5'RACE using constant-segment primers produced TCR alpha and TCR beta cDNA libraries that carried sample barcodes and UMIs. TCRdb reprocessed the 5' RACE reads via MiXCR and lists one record per CDR3 protein. Counted here are around 29,000 distinct CDR3 sequences, about 16% occurring once; the ten biggest clones make up 1.1% to 1.5%. This CDR3 spans 13 amino acids. Looked up from germline, CDR1 is SGDLS and CDR2 is YYNGEE. Trimming cost V 3 bases and J 9 bases, with 13 bases left between them. Details on this clonotype: The antigen is unknown.

Study observations and caveats: CD4+ contracting clones were found mainly in CM and EM, and CD8+ ones in EMRA. Pre-infection memory held some responding clones, suggesting pre-existing cross-reactive T cells responded.

Sequenced input: PBMCs or a T cell subset sorted from them (not recorded which). This chain links TRBV9 with TRBJ2-1, with D uncertain. This receptor was taken from an adult who had mild COVID-19 (a few samples of this study predate the infection). Cell type and time point are not known. As DNA, the CDR3 is TGTGCCAGCAGCGGCCCGACTGGAAGTGAGCAGTTCTTC. It yields the protein CASSGPTGSEQFF. Full variable domain (missing parts from reference TRBV9 and TRBJ2-1): DSGVTQTPKHLITATGQRVTLRCSPRSGDLSVYWYQQSLDQGLQFLIQYYNGEERAKGNILERFSAQQFPDLHSELNLSSLELGDSALYFCASSGPTGSEQFFGPGTRLTVL.